This is a list of T cell receptor beta chains from one sample in a study of response to subunit inactivated influenza vaccine. TCRdb processed the RT-PCR reads anew with MiXCR; each CDR3 protein has one entry. The repertoire holds around 530,000 distinct CDR3 sequences, about 15% seen once, with 3% in the top ten. The specimen was CD4+ T cells sorted from PBMCs, collected roughly 24 months after vaccination. These TCRs come from a man between 45 and 75 years old who received an inactivated influenza vaccine. Both conserved end residues are part of each CDR3. Clone size is stated in some rows and not others, as once, few, many or a class when expanded.

few,TRBJ2-7,TRBV6-2/TRBV6-3,CASRSLTSGVYEQYF
NA,TRBJ2-7,TRBV20-1,CSARSPGGYGPYEQYF
few,TRBJ2-1,TRBV4-2,CASSQDLSNRGNEQFF
NA,TRBJ2-3,TRBV15,CATSRGGTSGKTDTQYF
few,TRBJ2-5,TRBV18,CASSPNRQAQETQYF
NA,TRBJ2-3,TRBV7-2,CASSRLSGGTDTQYF
few,TRBJ1-1,TRBV3-1,CASSQTGGTGDTEAFF
few,TRBJ2-7,TRBV7-8,CASSLQGGGHYEQYF
few,TRBJ2-1,TRBV6-1,CASSVQGWNEQFF
many,TRBJ2-1,TRBV19,CASSIVLMGDEQFF
many,TRBJ2-1,TRBV6-1,CASSEEDLQFF
NA,TRBJ2-3,TRBV4-1,CASSPRDRGRGTDTQYF
NA,TRBJ1-4,TRBV28,CASSSQGGANEKLFF
few,TRBJ2-3,TRBV6-1,CASRPGGSGGPGGTDTQYF
few,TRBJ2-2,TRBV12-3/TRBV12-4,CASSLVGPQTGELFF
NA,TRBJ1-2,TRBV4-3,CASSQDYDPYGYTF
NA,TRBJ2-1,TRBV4-1,CASLGGSGANNEQFF
few,TRBJ2-1,TRBV29-1,CSGRGRGSYNEQFF
few,TRBJ1-1,TRBV7-2,CASSLNRDSEAFF
NA,TRBJ2-1,TRBV15,CATSRGNSNEQFF